This TCR beta chain appears in the sequencing data of a study of blood T cells in healthy people across ages. Germline CDR1 and CDR2: SGHTA and FQGNSA. The V end lost 1 base, the J end lost 6 bases, and 16 bases lay between the germline ends. The CDR3 has 16 residues. A second PCR, run for roughly 7 to 11 cycles, used a sample-barcoded 5' primer plus a J-beta primer mix. Each CDR3 protein gets one entry after TCRdb re-called the 5' RACE reads with MiXCR. This sample has some 930,000 distinct CDR3 sequences, with 25% to 35% found just once. The sample was also linked to a second study, of T cells of mothers and their children.

Sequenced material: blood. The genes are TRBV7-2 and TRBJ2-1; either TRBD1 or TRBD2 may fit D (5 bases each). The receptor comes from a middle-aged woman in good health. This CDR3 reads CASSLGGGGNFNEQFF. The CDR3 DNA reads as TGTGCCAGCAGCTTAGGGGGCGGAGGTAATTTCAATGAGCAGTTCTTC.